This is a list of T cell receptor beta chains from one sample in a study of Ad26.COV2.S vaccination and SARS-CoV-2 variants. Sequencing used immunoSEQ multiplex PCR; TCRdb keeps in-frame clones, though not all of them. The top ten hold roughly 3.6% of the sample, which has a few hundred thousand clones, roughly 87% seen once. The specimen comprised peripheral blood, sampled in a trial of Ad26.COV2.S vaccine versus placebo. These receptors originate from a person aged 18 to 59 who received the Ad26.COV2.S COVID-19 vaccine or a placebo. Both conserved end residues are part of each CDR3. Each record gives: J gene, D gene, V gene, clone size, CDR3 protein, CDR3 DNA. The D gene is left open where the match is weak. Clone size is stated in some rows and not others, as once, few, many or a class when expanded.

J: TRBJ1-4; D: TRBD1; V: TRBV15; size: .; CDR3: CATSNTDRGNEKLFF; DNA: TGTGCCACCAGCAACACAGACAGGGGGAATGAAAAACTGTTTTTT
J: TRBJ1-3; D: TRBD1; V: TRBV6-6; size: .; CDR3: CASSREGTGAFGNTIYF; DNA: TGTGCCAGCAGTCGAGAGGGGACAGGGGCGTTTGGAAACACCATATATTTT
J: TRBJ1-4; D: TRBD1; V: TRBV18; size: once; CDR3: CASSPLQGADSEKLFF; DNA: TGTGCCAGCTCACCATTGCAGGGGGCGGATTCTGAAAAACTGTTTTTT
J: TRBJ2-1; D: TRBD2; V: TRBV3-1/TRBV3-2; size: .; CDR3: CASSQGLAGFDEQFF; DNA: TGTGCCAGCAGCCAAGGCCTAGCGGGGTTCGATGAGCAGTTCTTC
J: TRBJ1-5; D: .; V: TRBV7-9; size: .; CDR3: CASSKEVSNQPQHF; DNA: TGTGCCAGCAGCAAGGAAGTTAGCAATCAGCCCCAGCATTTT
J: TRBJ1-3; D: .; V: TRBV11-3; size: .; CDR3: CASSLGDSGNTIYF; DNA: TGTGCCAGCAGCTTGGGGGACTCTGGAAACACCATATATTTT
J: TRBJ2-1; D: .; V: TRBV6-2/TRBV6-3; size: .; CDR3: CASSTILRGPNYNEQFF; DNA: TGTGCCAGCAGTACCATTTTAAGAGGACCCAATTACAATGAGCAGTTCTTC
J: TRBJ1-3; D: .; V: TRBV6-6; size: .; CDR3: CASGRSGNTIYF; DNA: TGTGCCAGCGGTAGATCGGGAAACACCATATATTTT
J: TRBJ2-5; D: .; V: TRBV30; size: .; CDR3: CAWSVQGLQETQYF; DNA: TGTGCCTGGAGTGTACAAGGGCTTCAAGAGACCCAGTACTTC
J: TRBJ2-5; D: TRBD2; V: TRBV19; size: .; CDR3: CASSIGVAGGPHWETQYF; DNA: TGTGCCAGTAGTATAGGGGTAGCGGGGGGCCCCCATTGGGAGACCCAGTACTTC
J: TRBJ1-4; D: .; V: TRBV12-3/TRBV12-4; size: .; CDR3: CASSSGEKLFF; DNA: TGTGCCAGCAGTTCGGGTGAAAAACTGTTTTTT
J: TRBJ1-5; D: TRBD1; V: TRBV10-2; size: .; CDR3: CASSSGQATPGPQHF; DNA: TGCGCCAGCAGTTCTGGACAGGCGACCCCCGGGCCCCAGCATTTT
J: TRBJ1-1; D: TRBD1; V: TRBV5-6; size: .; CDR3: CASSWDRGTTEAFF; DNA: TGTGCCAGCAGCTGGGACAGGGGAACCACTGAAGCTTTCTTT
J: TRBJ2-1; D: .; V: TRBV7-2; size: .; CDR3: CASSLAARVYEQFF; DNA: TGTGCCAGCAGCTTAGCGGCAAGGGTTTATGAGCAGTTCTTC
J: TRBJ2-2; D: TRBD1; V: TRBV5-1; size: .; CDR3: CASSPRTGEAGELFF; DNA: TGCGCCAGCAGCCCTCGGACAGGGGAGGCCGGGGAGCTGTTTTTT
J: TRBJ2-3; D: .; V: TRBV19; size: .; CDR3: CASSIGTSTDTQYF; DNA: TGTGCCAGTAGTATAGGGACTAGCACAGATACGCAGTATTTT
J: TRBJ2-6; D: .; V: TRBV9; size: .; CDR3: CASSASGSGANVLTF; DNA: TGTGCCAGCAGCGCCTCAGGGTCTGGGGCCAACGTCCTGACTTTC
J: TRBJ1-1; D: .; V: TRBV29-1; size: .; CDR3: CSVEVGGIGTEAFF; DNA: TGCAGCGTTGAAGTGGGGGGCATAGGCACTGAAGCTTTCTTT
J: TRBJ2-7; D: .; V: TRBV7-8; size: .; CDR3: CASSLQGSPYEQYF; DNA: TGTGCCAGCAGCTTACAGGGGTCCCCCTACGAGCAGTACTTC
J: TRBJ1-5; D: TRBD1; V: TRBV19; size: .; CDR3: CASSIISGTGNNQPQHF; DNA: TGTGCCAGTAGTATAATATCTGGGACAGGGAACAATCAGCCCCAGCATTTT
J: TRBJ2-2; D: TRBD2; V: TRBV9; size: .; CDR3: CASSASGGAVYGELFF; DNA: TGTGCCAGCAGCGCTAGCGGGGGGGCGGTTTACGGGGAGCTGTTTTTT
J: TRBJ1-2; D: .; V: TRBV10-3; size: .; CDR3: CAISESGSSYGYTF; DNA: TGTGCCATCAGTGAGTCTGGAAGTTCCTATGGCTACACCTTC
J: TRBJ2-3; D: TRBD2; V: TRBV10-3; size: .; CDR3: CAITPGTSGPGVDTQYF; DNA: TGTGCCATAACCCCCGGGACTAGCGGGCCCGGGGTAGATACGCAGTATTTT
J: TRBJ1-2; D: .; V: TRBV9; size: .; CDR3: CASSVNYGYGYTF; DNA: TGTGCCAGCAGCGTTAACTATGGCTATGGCTACACCTTC
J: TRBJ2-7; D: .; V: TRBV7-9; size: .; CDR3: CASSLVQGGPYEQYF; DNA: TGTGCCAGCAGCTTAGTACAGGGAGGACCCTACGAGCAGTACTTC
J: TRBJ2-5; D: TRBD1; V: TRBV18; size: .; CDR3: CASSPRTGQTKETQYF; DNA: TGTGCCAGCTCGCCAAGGACAGGGCAAACAAAAGAGACCCAGTACTTC
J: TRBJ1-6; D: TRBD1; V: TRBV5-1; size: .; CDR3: CASSLGGQGGNSPLHF; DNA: TGCGCCAGCAGCTTAGGGGGACAGGGGGGAAATTCACCCCTCCACTTT
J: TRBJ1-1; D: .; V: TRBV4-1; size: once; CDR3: CASSQALTGYTEAFF; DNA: TGCGCCAGCAGCCAGGCGTTGACAGGATACACTGAAGCTTTCTTT
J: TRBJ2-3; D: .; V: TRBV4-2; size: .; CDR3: CASSQEIGPDTQYF; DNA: TGTGCCAGCAGCCAAGAAATAGGTCCAGATACGCAGTATTTT
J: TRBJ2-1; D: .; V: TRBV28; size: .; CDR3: CAVHSGYNEQFF; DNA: TGTGCCGTCCATAGCGGCTACAATGAGCAGTTCTTC
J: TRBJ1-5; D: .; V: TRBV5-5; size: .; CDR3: CASSLEPYQPQHF; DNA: TGTGCCAGCAGCTTGGAGCCCTATCAGCCCCAGCATTTT
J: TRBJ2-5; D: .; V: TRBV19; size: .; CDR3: CASSIQGSSKETQYF; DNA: TGTGCCAGTAGCATCCAAGGAAGTAGCAAGGAGACCCAGTACTTC
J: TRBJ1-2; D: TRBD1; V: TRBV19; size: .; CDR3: CASSETGTGAYRWGYTF; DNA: TGTGCCAGTAGTGAAACCGGGACAGGGGCCTACCGTTGGGGCTACACCTTC